The 16 T cell receptor beta chains below all came from one sample that was sequenced in a study of response to subunit inactivated influenza vaccine. A single record per CDR3 protein comes from TCRdb applying MiXCR to the RT-PCR reads. The sample consists of fewer than 250,000 distinct CDR3 sequences, 13% to 15% of them appearing once. The sample was CD8+ T cells sorted from PBMCs, taken 4 to 6 days after vaccination. The receptors here all came from a man aged 45-65 years who received an inactivated influenza vaccine.

V gene TRBV7-9 combines with J gene TRBJ2-7; 7 bases are shared with TRBD1. This CDR3 contains 15 residues. The V and J ends lost 5 bases and 0 bases, in that order; junction bases with no gene match: 7. Per germline, CDR1 SEHNR and CDR2 FQNEAQ (reference sequence). DNA for the CDR3: TGTGCCAGCAGCCCATGGGACAGTACCTCCTACGAGCAGTACTTC. Residues: CASSPWDSTSYEQYF.

V usage is TRBV7-3 and J usage is TRBJ2-3; TRBD2 is a possible D gene (5 bases). CDR1 and CDR2 from the germline V gene are SGHTA and FQGTGA. V was clipped by 11 bases and J by 3 bases, with 21 bases between them. The CDR3 is 15 amino acids. Written as DNA, the CDR3 is TGTGCCGGACCGCGGTCCGGAGGTACTACAGATACGCAGTATTTT. Its protein product is CAGPRSGGTTDTQYF.

The rearrangement uses TRBV7-8 and TRBJ2-3, with unresolved D. In germline, CDR1 is SGHVS, CDR2 FQNEAQ. The CDR3 has 16 amino acids. Between the trimmed V and J ends, which lost 5 bases and 4 bases, there was a span of 19 bases. CDR3 residues: CASSRRKIDPADTQYF. The CDR3 DNA is TGTGCCAGCAGCCGAAGGAAAATAGACCCGGCAGATACGCAGTATTTT.

V and J are TRBV5-5 and TRBJ2-1; 8 bases align to TRBD1. The CDR3 length is 15 residues. V dropped 7 bases and J dropped 10; count of bases not matched to a gene: 16. The germline V gene encodes CDR1 SGHKS and CDR2 YYEKEE (reference sequence). Here the CDR3 reads CASFTGGTLQWEQFF. In nucleotides, the CDR3 is TGTGCCAGCTTCACAGGGGGGACTCTACAATGGGAGCAGTTCTTC.

The rearrangement uses TRBV10-2 and TRBJ2-3; 8 bases match TRBD2. From germline, CDR1 is WSHSY and CDR2 SAAADI. J lost 3 bases, V lost 5 bases, and 4 bases had no gene match. The CDR3 loop spans 14 amino acids. CDR3 loop: CASSSGGPTDTQYF. Written as DNA, the CDR3 is TGCGCCAGCAGTTCGGGGGGGCCAACAGATACGCAGTATTTT.

V is TRBV2 and J is TRBJ2-5; tentatively, D is TRBD1 (5 bases). There are 17 residues in the CDR3. CDR1 is SNHLY, CDR2 FYNNEI, per germline. The V gene lost 5 bases and the J gene lost 9 bases, with 28 bases spanning the gap. The CDR3 DNA is TGTGCCAGCAGTCCAGGGTGGGGCATCTCTTCCCAAGATCCCCAGTACTTC. It translates to CASSPGWGISSQDPQYF.

This clonotype was detected many times. Because it lacks the conserved phenylalanine or tryptophan at the end, this CDR3 is likely a read error. No DNA is shown, since the ends of the CDR3 on it are uncertain; the CDR3 is the one TCRdb lists. The chain links TRBV4-2 to TRBJ2-1; TRBD2 is the table's D call, not checked against the DNA. Inclusive of both ends, the CDR3 amounts to 13 amino acids. Germline V gives CDR1 LGHNA, CDR2 YNFKEQ. This CDR3 reads CASSQKLAGGPDS.

In its sample, this clonotype was seen a few times. V and J are TRBV4-2 and TRBJ2-2; D may be TRBD1 or TRBD2 (5 bases each). CDR1 LGHNA and CDR2 YNFKEQ come from the germline V gene. Trimming removed 1 base at V and 5 bases at J, with 5 bases between. This CDR3 is built from 13 residues. The CDR3 reads CASSQGGTGELFF. As DNA, the CDR3 is TGTGCCAGCAGCCAAGGGGGGACCGGGGAGCTGTTTTTT.

This clonotype was detected a few times. This chain uses TRBV24-1 with TRBJ2-3; 10 bases agree with TRBD2. Germline CDR1 reads KGHDR; CDR2 reads SFDVKD. V lost 4 bases, J lost 2 bases, and 8 bases stayed unmatched. The CDR3 runs to 17 residues. The CDR3 is CATSERGAGGPTDTQYF. The CDR3 coding sequence is TGTGCCACCAGTGAGAGGGGAGCGGGAGGGCCCACAGATACGCAGTATTTT.

This rearrangement joins TRBV28 to TRBJ2-7; D not resolved. Germline lookup yields CDR1 MDHEN and CDR2 SYDVKM. Trimming removed 4 bases at V and 2 bases at J, with 15 bases between. The CDR3 has 15 amino acids. The DNA of the CDR3 is TGTGCCAGCAGTTATTTTAGACTCCTCGCCTACGAGCAGTACTTC. Translated, it gives CASSYFRLLAYEQYF.

This clonotype has ten or more counts. The rearrangement joins TRBV6-5 to TRBJ2-7, with D tentatively TRBD1 or TRBD2 (5 bases each). V was clipped by 2 bases and J by 3 bases, with 11 bases between them. There are 14 residues in the CDR3. The V gene's germline CDR1 is MNHEY and CDR2 SVGAGI. The CDR3 protein is CASSYPGPNYEQYF. For the CDR3, the DNA is TGTGCCAGCAGTTACCCGGGACCTAACTACGAGCAGTACTTC.

This chain uses TRBV4-1 with TRBJ1-4; no reliable D call. V was pared by 2 bases and J by 6 bases, with 7 bases between. From germline, CDR1 is MGHRA and CDR2 YSYEKL. This CDR3 spans 13 amino acids. The CDR3 loop reads CASSQWLHEKLFF. CDR3 in DNA: TGCGCCAGCAGCCAATGGTTGCATGAAAAACTGTTTTTT.

This clonotype was counted only a few times. This chain joins TRBV28 and TRBJ2-2, with 7 positions matching TRBD2. The CDR3 runs to 19 residues. J was trimmed by 4 bases and V by 3 bases; bases with no gene match: 17. CDR1 is MDHEN and CDR2 is SYDVKM in the germline V gene. In DNA, the CDR3 is TGTGCCAGCAGTTTGCTAGGTGGTCTAGCGGAGATCCTCACCGGGGAGCTGTTTTTT. The encoded protein is CASSLLGGLAEILTGELFF.

The J gene is TRBJ2-7, the V gene TRBV12-3 or TRBV12-4, with D possibly being TRBD1 (7 bases). V lost 1 base, J lost 6 bases, and 13 bases lay in between. The CDR3 length is 14 residues. CDR3 residues: CASSLGRGQSEQYF. DNA of the CDR3: TGTGCCAGCAGTTTAGGGAGGGGGCAATCCGAGCAGTACTTC.

Only a few counts were recorded for this clonotype. The gene calls are TRBV6-2 or TRBV6-3 and TRBJ1-2; unclear D gene. V lost 2 bases and J lost 6, with 10 bases in between. Germline loops: CDR1 MNHEY, CDR2 SVGEGT. This CDR3 contains 13 residues. The DNA for the CDR3 is TGTGCCAGCAGTTACGTTAGCTGGGATGGCTACACCTTC. Translated, it gives CASSYVSWDGYTF.

The chain uses TRBV7-9 and TRBJ1-2; a weak D match, TRBD1 (5 bases). V dropped 5 bases and J dropped 6 bases, with 13 bases sitting between them. CDR3 length: 13 residues. CDR1 is SEHNR and CDR2 is FQNEAQ in the germline V gene (reference sequence). In nucleotides, the CDR3 is TGTGCCAGCAGCCCTACCCGGGGGGATGGCTACACCTTC. It specifies CASSPTRGDGYTF.